Ten or more counts support the clone carrying this TCR beta chain. Antigen: not known. This sample was included in a study of response to subunit inactivated influenza vaccine. Regarding the study as a whole: Authors suggested seasonal influenza vaccinations each recruit few new T cells.

With 6 bases removed from V and 4 bases from J, the gap between germline ends came to 12 bases. CDR3 size: 14 residues. TCRdb reanalysed the RT-PCR reads using MiXCR and keeps one entry per CDR3 protein. The sample records about 500,000 distinct CDR3 sequences, approximately 17% being singletons. The origin of this receptor is a man between 45 and 75 years old who received an inactivated influenza vaccine. The chain is built from TRBV12-3 or TRBV12-4 and TRBJ2-2, with a tentative D call TRBD2 (6 bases). The specimen comprised CD4+ T cells sorted from PBMCs, sampled around 25 months after vaccination. This CDR3 reads CASSLTGGTGELFF. The CDR3 nucleotides read TGTGCCAGCAGCTTAACCGGGGGCACCGGGGAGCTGTTTTTT.